This record covers a single T cell receptor (beta chain). This clone came up once. This clone's antigen is unknown. Qualities for individual bases were not recorded, and no much larger clone is one base off. The collaborating institutions used their own protocols to collect whole blood in K2EDTA tubes. For TCRbeta analysis, collaborator samples were shipped as frozen whole blood, as isolated PBMCs, or as DNA extracted from either sample type. TCRbeta CDR3 regions were amplified from genomic DNA using the immunoSEQ Assay, a bias-controlled multiplex PCR. The authors processed their data as follows. The number of nucleated cells in each sample was estimated from the amplification of reference gene primers within the assay. To quantify the absolute abundance of each unique TCRbeta CDR3 rearrangement, sequence reads were collapsed and filtered. For each sample, productive Simpson clonality was calculated by taking the square root of Simpson's diversity index across productive rearrangements. TCRdb holds this immuneACCESS table with in-frame rearrangements only. Some clones are missing; in checked studies, unresolved V genes explain under half, and the rest has no known cause. V and J calls and clone size are those listed in that table; D and trimming were worked out from the DNA. This sample is represented by 95,000 to 150,000 clones; around 86% of them were singletons. The ten largest clones capture around 4.7% of the sample.

The data originate from a study of blood T cell repertoires in COVID-19 (dated by TCRdb to 2018 to 2020). General notes on the study: Collaborator samples came from the United States, Italy and Spain and covered acute and convalescent phases of COVID-19. A de-identified subject ID, COVID-19 status, age in years and sex were almost always included in the sample metadata. The material from the prospective study consisted of cDNA or gDNA derived from T cells, B-cell-depleted T cells, or PBMCs. Where available, HLA class I and class II types were taken from metadata supplied by the sample provider and were not determined by assay-based typing. Subjects who had been exposed to COVID-19, were actively infected with it, or had recovered from it provided the deeply sampled blood TCRbeta repertoires that made up the dataset. The samples were drawn from two sources: the first 160 participants of the ongoing ImmuneRACE study, and about 1,300 subjects contributed by 6 global collaborators. The repertoires were released in a freely available public database meant as a resource for research on the immune response to SARS-CoV-2.

Broader findings and caveats from the paper: The amount of clinical and demographic metadata varied by source and participant and was provided uncurated.

CDR1 and CDR2, looked up from the germline V gene, are SGHDN and FVKESK. Ends trimmed: V by 3 bases, J by 10 bases; bases unmatched to a gene: 7. Counted from cysteine to phenylalanine, this CDR3 has 15 amino acids. CDR3 DNA is the only sequence kept; it has 45 bases, read in frame from the first base. The chain is assembled from TRBV14 and TRBJ2-1; TRBD2 lines up with 12 middle nucleotides. Sequencing was carried out using peripheral blood. This sequence originates from a man aged 40-49 years with acute or convalescent COVID-19. The sequenced DNA: TGTGCCAGCAGCCAGCCTAGCGGGGGGGCATGGGAGCAGTTCTTC. Its protein reads: CASSQPSGGAWEQFF.